A single sample gave rise to the 9 T cell receptor beta chains below, sequenced in a study of cytomegalovirus exposure and HLA in healthy donors. The PCR employed 60 Vbeta primers together with 13 Jbeta primers. TCRdb keeps only in-frame clones here, not all; method: immunoSEQ multiplex PCR. Here the sample spans roughly 84,000 clones, about four fifths being singletons. Input material: PBMCs. Source of these receptors: a male donor in good health and CMV-seropositive.

The rearrangement joins TRBV13 to TRBJ2-1; 12 bases map to TRBD2. The CDR3 consists of 18 residues. From germline, CDR1 is PRHDT and CDR2 FYEKMQ (reference sequence). J was trimmed by 6 bases and V by 0 bases; bases with no gene match: 9. CDR3 coding DNA: TGTGCCAGCAGCTTAGGACTAGCGGGAGGAGGGAGGGGCAATGAGCAGTTCTTC. Translation gives CASSLGLAGGGRGNEQFF.

This sequence joins TRBV5-4 and TRBJ2-7; maybe TRBD2 (6 bases). Germline V gene sequence: CDR1 SGHNT, CDR2 YYREEE (reference sequence). V lost 4 bases to trimming and J lost 0 bases, with 14 bases between them. CDR3 size: 15 residues. The CDR3 coding sequence is TGTGCCAGCAGCAGTCCGGGACTGAACTCCTACGAGCAGTACTTC. Its translation is CASSSPGLNSYEQYF.

V and J are TRBV27 and TRBJ1-5; no clear D gene. Trimming cost V 5 bases and J 0 bases, with 20 bases left between them. The CDR3 covers 18 residues. Germline V lookup: CDR1 MNHEY, CDR2 SMNVEV (reference sequence). CDR3 amino acids: CASSPRARDLNSNQPQHF. In DNA, the CDR3 is TGTGCCAGCAGTCCTCGCGCACGAGATCTAAATAGCAATCAGCCCCAGCATTTT.

This chain connects TRBV18 to TRBJ1-5; the match to TRBD1 covers 8 bases. Germline CDR1 is KGHSH and CDR2 is LQKENI. The CDR3 is 16 amino acids. With V trimmed by 6 bases and J by 2 bases, 9 bases remained unmatched. Written as DNA, the CDR3 is TGTGCCAGCTCTCCTCAGGGGGCAGGAGGCAATCAGCCCCAGCATTTT. It is translated as CASSPQGAGGNQPQHF.

The chain couples TRBV2 to TRBJ2-1; 8 bases are a match to TRBD1. This CDR3 is built from 13 residues. Germline CDR1 SNHLY, CDR2 FYNNEI. V lost 4 bases, J lost 12 bases, and 8 bases stayed unmatched. The CDR3 reads CASSGGQGRGQFF. The CDR3 DNA reads TGTGCCAGCAGTGGAGGACAGGGAAGAGGGCAGTTCTTC. Together with reference TRBV2 and TRBJ2-1, the CDR3 gives the full variable domain: EPEVTQTPSHQVTQMGQEVILRCVPISNHLYFYWYRQILGQKVEFLVSFYNNEISEKSEIFDDQFSVERPDGSNFTLKIRSTKLEDSAMYFCASSGGQGRGQFFGPGTRLTVL.

By sample fraction, this clone is medium-sized (0.01 to 0.1%). The chain carries TRBV7-2 and TRBJ1-2, with 9 bases that match TRBD1. Germline V gene data show CDR1 as SGHTA and CDR2 as FQGNSA. The CDR3 extends over 15 amino acids. Germline trimming cut 6 bases from V and 4 bases from J; bases unmatched to any gene: 9. The CDR3 nucleotides read TGTGCCAGCAGGGCTACAGGGGGCGCTTCCTATGGCTACACCTTC. As protein: CASRATGGASYGYTF.

The chain has TRBV2 and TRBJ2-7; 10 positions match TRBD1. The ends lost 2 bases at V and 5 bases at J; junction bases unmatched: 6. Per the germline V gene, CDR1 is SNHLY and CDR2 is FYNNEI. The CDR3 runs to 15 residues. CDR3: CASSEIAGTGDEQYF. DNA of the CDR3: TGTGCCAGCAGTGAAATAGCCGGGACAGGGGACGAGCAGTACTTC.

The V gene is TRBV7-3, the J gene TRBJ2-7; 7 bases match TRBD1. Looked up from germline, CDR1 is SGHTA and CDR2 is FQGTGA. This CDR3 has 13 amino acids. J gave up 3 bases and V 3 bases, and 2 bases lay outside the gene matches. The CDR3 sequence: CASSLGTVYEQYF. CDR3 nucleotide sequence: TGTGCCAGCAGCTTGGGGACAGTCTACGAGCAGTACTTC.

In this sample, this clone turned up a few times. The CDR3 here is CASSPLGGKPYEQYF. In nucleotides, the CDR3 is TGTGCCAGCAGCCCTTTAGGGGGAAAACCCTACGAGCAGTACTTC. This chain joins TRBV5-4 and TRBJ2-7, with D perhaps matching TRBD1 (6 bases). Trimming removed 4 bases from V and 2 bases from J, with 16 bases in between. Germline V CDR1 and CDR2: SGHNT, YYREEE (reference sequence). The CDR3 contains 15 residues.